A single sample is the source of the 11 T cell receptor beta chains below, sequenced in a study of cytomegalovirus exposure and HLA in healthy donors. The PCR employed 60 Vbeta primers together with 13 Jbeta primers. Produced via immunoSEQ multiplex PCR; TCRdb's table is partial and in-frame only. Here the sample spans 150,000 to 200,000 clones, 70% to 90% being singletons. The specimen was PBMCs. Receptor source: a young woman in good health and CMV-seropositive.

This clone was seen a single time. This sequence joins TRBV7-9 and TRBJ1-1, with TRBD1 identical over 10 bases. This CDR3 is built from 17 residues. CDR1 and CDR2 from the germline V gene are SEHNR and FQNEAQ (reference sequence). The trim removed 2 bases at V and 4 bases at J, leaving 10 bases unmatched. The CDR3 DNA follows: TGTGCCAGCAGCTTAATGGCGGGACAGGGGCGCGGCACTGAAGCTTTCTTT. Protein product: CASSLMAGQGRGTEAFF.

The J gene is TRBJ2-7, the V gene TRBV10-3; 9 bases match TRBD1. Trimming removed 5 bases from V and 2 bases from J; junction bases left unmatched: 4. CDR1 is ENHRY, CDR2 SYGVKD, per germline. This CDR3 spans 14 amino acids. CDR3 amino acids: CAISLGTGPYEQYF. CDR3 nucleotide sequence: TGTGCCATCAGTTTAGGGACAGGGCCCTACGAGCAGTACTTC.

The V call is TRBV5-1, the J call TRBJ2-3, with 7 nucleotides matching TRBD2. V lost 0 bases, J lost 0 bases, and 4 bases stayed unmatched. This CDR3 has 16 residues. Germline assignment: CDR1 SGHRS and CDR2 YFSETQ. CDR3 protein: CASSLAGGLSTDTQYF. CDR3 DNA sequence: TGCGCCAGCAGCTTGGCCGGGGGGTTAAGCACAGATACGCAGTATTTT.

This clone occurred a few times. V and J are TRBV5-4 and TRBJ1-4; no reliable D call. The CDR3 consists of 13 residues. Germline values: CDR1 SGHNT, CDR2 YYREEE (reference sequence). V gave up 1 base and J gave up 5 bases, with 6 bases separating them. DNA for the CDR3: TGTGCCAGCAGCTTGTCTCTAAATGAAAAACTGTTTTTT. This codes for CASSLSLNEKLFF.

CDR3 loop: CSVRAGGQETQYF. The CDR3 DNA reads TGCAGCGTGAGAGCGGGGGGGCAAGAGACCCAGTACTTC. The chain links TRBV29-1 to TRBJ2-5, with 10 bases aligning to TRBD2. Germline V gives CDR1 SQVTM, CDR2 ANQGSEA. This CDR3 region has 13 residues. V trimming: 6 bases; J trimming: 2 bases; junction bases outside the gene matches: 3.

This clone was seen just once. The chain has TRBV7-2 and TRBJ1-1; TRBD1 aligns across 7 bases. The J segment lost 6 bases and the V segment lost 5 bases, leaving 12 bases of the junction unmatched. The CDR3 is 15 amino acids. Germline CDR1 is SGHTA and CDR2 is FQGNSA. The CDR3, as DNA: TGTGCCAGCAGCCTGCAAAAGGGGGCTCGCGCTGAAGCTTTCTTT. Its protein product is CASSLQKGARAEAFF.

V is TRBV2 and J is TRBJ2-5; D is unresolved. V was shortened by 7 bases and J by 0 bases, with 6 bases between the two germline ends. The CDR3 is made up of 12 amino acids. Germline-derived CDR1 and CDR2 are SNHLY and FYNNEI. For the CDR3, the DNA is TGTGCCAGCAACCGAGACCAAGAGACCCAGTACTTC. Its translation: CASNRDQETQYF.

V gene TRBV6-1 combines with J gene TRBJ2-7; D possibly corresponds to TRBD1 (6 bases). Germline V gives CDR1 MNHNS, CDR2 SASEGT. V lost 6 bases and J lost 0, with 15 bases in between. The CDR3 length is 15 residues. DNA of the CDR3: TGTGCCAGCAGGGGGCAACCGGACAGCTCCTACGAGCAGTACTTC. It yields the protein CASRGQPDSSYEQYF.

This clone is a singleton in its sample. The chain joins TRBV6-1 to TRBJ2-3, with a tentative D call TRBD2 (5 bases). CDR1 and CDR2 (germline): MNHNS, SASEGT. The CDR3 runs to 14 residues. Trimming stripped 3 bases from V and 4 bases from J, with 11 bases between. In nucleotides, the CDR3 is TGTGCCAGCAGTGACTTTGGAGGTTCAGATACGCAGTATTTT. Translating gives CASSDFGGSDTQYF.

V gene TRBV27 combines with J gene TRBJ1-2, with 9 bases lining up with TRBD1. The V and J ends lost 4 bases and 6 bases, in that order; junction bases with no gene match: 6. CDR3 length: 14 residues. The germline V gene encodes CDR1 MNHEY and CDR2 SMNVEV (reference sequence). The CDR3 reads CASSWGTGSNGYTF. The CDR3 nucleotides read TGTGCCAGCAGTTGGGGGACAGGGTCTAATGGCTACACCTTC.

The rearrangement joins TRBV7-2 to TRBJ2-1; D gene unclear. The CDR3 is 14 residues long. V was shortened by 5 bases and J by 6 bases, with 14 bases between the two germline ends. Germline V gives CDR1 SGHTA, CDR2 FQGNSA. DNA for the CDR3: TGTGCCAGCAGCCCCCAGCTGGCTAGCAATGAGCAGTTCTTC. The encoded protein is CASSPQLASNEQFF.